This is a list of T cell receptor beta chains from one sample in a study of CD8+ T cells in alopecia areata. Generated by immunoSEQ multiplex PCR, the TCRdb table keeps only in-frame clones and is missing some. The table shows 150,000 to 200,000 clones, with around 55% occurring only once. Sample: CD4+ T cells sorted from blood. These receptors were obtained from a human donor in good health. Both conserved end residues are trimmed from each CDR3. Rows may omit the clone size; those that give it use once, few, many or a size class.

TRBJ1-1 - TRBV27 ASSDNRDTEAF
TRBJ1-5 - TRBV27 ASPSGGPQH
TRBJ1-5 - TRBV25-1 ASSVKQGQPQH
TRBJ2-3 few TRBV20-1 SAPYPDTQY
TRBJ1-2 - TRBV29-1 SVTGGRNYGYT
TRBJ2-7 - TRBV2 ASTPGSGNLGYEQY
TRBJ2-1 few TRBV28 ASTLGGVGTSEQF
TRBJ2-3 - TRBV20-1 SASITQY
TRBJ2-7 - TRBV27 ASSRQGAGYEQY
TRBJ1-2 - TRBV2 ASTRGGANYGYT
TRBJ1-2 - TRBV29-1 SVRRGLDGYT
TRBJ2-1 - TRBV9 ASSASNPGTSGYNEQF
TRBJ2-3 - TRBV1 TRGHHSYSGAGPTDTQY
TRBJ1-5 - TRBV2 ASSEVSYSNQPQH
TRBJ1-4 - TRBV29-1 SASGGEVEKLF
TRBJ2-7 - TRBV29-1 SVTGLKWYEQY
TRBJ2-2 - TRBV7-6 ASSLIGGDNTGELF
TRBJ2-1 - TRBV14 ASSQLGPNEQF
TRBJ2-4 - TRBV2 ASRDREAKNIQY
TRBJ2-7 - TRBV4-1 ASSQPTVSREQY
TRBJ2-4 once TRBV29-1 SVSQGTKNIQY
TRBJ2-7 - TRBV10-3 AISEEGGSSSYEQY
TRBJ2-5 - TRBV29-1 SVEGTGETQY
TRBJ2-6 few TRBV29-1 SGLSGANVLT
TRBJ1-1 few TRBV11-2 ASSSLRGRDTEAF
TRBJ1-2 few TRBV30 AWMTPDYGYT
TRBJ1-2 - TRBV29-1 SVIRGDGYT